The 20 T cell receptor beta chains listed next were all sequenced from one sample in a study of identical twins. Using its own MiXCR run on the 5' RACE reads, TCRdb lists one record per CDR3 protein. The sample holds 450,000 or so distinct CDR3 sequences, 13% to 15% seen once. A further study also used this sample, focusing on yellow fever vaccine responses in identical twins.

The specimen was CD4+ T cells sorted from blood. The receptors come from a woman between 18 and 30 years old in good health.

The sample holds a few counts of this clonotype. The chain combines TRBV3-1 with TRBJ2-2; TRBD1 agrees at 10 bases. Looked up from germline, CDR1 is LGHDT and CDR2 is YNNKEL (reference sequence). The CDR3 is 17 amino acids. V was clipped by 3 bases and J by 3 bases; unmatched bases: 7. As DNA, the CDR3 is TGTGCCAGCAGCCAGACGCGGGGGACAGGGGACACCGGGGAGCTGTTTTTT. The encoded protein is CASSQTRGTGDTGELFF.

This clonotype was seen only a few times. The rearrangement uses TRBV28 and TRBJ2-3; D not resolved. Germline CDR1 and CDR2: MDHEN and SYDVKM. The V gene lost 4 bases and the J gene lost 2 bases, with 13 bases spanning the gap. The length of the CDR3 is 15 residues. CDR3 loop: CASSSRRRVTDTQYF. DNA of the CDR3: TGTGCCAGCAGTTCCCGAAGACGGGTCACAGATACGCAGTATTTT.

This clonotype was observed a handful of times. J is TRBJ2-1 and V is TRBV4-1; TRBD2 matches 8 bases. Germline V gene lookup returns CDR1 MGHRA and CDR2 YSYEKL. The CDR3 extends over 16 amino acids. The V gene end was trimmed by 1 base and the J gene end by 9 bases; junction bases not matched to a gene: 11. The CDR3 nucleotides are TGCGCCAGCAGCCAAGGTCCAGCGGGAGACGTTGGTGAGCAGTTCTTC. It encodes CASSQGPAGDVGEQFF.

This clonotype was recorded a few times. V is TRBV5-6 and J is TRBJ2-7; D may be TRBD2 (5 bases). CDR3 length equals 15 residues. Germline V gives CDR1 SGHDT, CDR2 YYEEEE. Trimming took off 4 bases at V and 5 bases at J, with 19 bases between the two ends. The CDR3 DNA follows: TGTGCCAGCAGCCGGCCGGCGGGTTTGGGTCACGAGCAGTACTTC. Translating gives CASSRPAGLGHEQYF. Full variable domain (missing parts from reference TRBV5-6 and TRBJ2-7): DAGVTQSPTHLIKTRGQQVTLRCSPKSGHDTVSWYQQALGQGPQFIFQYYEEEERQRGNFPDRFSGHQFPNYSSELNVNALLLGDSALYLCASSRPAGLGHEQYFGPGTRLTVT.

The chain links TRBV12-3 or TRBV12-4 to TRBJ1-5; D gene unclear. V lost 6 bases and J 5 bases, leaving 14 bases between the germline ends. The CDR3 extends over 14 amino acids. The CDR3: CASSISGVDQPQHF. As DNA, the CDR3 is TGTGCCAGCAGCATCTCCGGAGTTGATCAGCCCCAGCATTTT.

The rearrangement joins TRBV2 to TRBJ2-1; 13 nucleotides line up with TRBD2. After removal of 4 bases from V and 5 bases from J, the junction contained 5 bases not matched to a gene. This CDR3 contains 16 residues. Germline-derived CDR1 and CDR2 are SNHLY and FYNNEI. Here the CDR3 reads CASSVEGLAGNNEQFF. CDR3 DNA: TGTGCCAGCAGTGTCGAGGGACTAGCGGGGAACAATGAGCAGTTCTTC.

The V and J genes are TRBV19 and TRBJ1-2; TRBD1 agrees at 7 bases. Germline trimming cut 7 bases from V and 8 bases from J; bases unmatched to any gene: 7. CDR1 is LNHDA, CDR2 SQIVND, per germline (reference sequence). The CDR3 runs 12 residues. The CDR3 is CASKTGLDGYTF. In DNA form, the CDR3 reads TGTGCCAGTAAGACAGGGCTGGACGGCTACACCTTC.

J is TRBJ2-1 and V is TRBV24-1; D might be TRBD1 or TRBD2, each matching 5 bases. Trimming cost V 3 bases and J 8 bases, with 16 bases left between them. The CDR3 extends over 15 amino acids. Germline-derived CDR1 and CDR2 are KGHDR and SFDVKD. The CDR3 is CATSDPGRQHYEQFF. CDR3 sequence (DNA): TGTGCCACCAGTGATCCAGGGAGACAGCACTATGAGCAGTTCTTC.

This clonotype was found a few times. As DNA, the CDR3 is TGCGCCAGCAGCTTGCAGGAGGCTTCCTACAATGAGCAGTTCTTC. Protein product: CASSLQEASYNEQFF. The rearrangement joins TRBV5-1 to TRBJ2-1, with a tentative D call TRBD2 (5 bases). CDR3 size: 15 residues. Germline lookup yields CDR1 SGHRS and CDR2 YFSETQ. Trimming shortened V by 1 base and J by 1 base, and 9 bases separated the two germline ends. Using reference TRBV5-1 and TRBJ2-1 for the parts outside the CDR3, the full variable domain is KAGVTQTPRYLIKTRGQQVTLSCSPISGHRSVSWYQQTPGQGLQFLFEYFSETQRNKGNFPGRFSGRQFSNSRSEMNVSTLELGDSALYLCASSLQEASYNEQFFGPGTRLTVL.

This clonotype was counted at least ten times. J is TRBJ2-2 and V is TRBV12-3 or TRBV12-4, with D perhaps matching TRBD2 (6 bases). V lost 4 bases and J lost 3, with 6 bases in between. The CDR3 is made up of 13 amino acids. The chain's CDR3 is CASSWGDTGELFF. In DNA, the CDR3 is TGTGCCAGCAGTTGGGGGGACACCGGGGAGCTGTTTTTT.

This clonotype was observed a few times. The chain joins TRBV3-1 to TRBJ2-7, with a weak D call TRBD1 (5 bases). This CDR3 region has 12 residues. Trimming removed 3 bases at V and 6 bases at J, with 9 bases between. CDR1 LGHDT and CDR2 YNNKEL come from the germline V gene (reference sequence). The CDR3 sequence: CASSHSTAEQYF. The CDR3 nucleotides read TGTGCCAGCAGCCACTCGACAGCCGAGCAGTACTTC.

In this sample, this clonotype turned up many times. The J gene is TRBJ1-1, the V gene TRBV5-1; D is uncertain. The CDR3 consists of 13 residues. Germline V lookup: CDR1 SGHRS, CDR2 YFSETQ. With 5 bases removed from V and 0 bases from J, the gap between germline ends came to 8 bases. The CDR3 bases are TGCGCCAGCAGGGTCAACATGAACACTGAAGCTTTCTTT. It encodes CASRVNMNTEAFF.

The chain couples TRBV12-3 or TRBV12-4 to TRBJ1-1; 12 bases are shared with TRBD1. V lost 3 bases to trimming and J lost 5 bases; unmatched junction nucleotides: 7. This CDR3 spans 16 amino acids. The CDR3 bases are TGTGCCAGCAGTTTCCTCCGGGACAGGGGGCGAACTGAAGCTTTCTTT. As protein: CASSFLRDRGRTEAFF.

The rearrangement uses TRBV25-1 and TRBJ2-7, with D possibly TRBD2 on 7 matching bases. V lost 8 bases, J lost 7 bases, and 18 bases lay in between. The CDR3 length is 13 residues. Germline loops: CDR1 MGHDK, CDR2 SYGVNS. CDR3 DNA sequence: TGTGCCAGCTCCATCGGGGGGCTCCCGGAGCAGTACTTC. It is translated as CASSIGGLPEQYF.

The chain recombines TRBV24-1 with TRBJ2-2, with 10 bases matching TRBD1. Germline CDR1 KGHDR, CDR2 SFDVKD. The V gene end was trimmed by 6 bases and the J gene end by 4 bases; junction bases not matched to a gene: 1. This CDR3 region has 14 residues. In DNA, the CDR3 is TGTGCCACCAGTTGGACAGGGGGCACCGGGGAGCTGTTTTTT. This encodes CATSWTGGTGELFF.

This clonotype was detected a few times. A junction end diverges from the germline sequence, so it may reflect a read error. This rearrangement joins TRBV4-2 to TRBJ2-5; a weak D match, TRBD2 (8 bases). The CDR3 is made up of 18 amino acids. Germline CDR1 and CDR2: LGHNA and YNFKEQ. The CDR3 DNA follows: TGTGCTAGCAGCCAAGATGGGGGACAGCGGGGGTGGCAAGAGACCCAGTACTTC. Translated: CASSQDGGQRGWQETQYF.

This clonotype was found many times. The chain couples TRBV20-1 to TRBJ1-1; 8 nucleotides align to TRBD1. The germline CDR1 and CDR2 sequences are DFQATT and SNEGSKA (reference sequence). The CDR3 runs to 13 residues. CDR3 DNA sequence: TGCAGGGGGACAGGAAATTCGAACACTGAAGCTTTCTTT. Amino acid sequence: CRGTGNSNTEAFF.

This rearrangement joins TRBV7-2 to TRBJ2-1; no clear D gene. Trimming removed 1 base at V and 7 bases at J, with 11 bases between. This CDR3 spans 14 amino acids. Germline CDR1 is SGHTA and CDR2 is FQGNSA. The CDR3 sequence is CASSLVSTANEQFF. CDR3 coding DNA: TGTGCCAGCAGCTTAGTATCCACCGCGAATGAGCAGTTCTTC. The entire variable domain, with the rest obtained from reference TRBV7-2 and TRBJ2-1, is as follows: GAGVSQSPSNKVTEKGKDVELRCDPISGHTALYWYRQSLGQGLEFLIYFQGNSAPDKSGLPSDRFSAERTGGSVSTLTIQRTQQEDSAVYLCASSLVSTANEQFFGPGTRLTVL.

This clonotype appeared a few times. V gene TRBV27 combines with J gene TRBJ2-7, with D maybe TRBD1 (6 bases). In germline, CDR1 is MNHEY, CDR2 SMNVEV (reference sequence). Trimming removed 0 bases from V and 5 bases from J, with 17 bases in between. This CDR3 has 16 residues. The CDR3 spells CASSLSIETGTDEQYF. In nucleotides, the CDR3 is TGTGCCAGCAGTTTATCGATAGAGACAGGTACCGACGAGCAGTACTTC.

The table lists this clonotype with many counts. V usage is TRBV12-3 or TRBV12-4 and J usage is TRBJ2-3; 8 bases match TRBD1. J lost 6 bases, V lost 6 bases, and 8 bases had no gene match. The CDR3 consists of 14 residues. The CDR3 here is CASRLDRESDTQYF. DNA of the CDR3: TGTGCCAGCAGACTGGACAGGGAATCGGATACGCAGTATTTT.